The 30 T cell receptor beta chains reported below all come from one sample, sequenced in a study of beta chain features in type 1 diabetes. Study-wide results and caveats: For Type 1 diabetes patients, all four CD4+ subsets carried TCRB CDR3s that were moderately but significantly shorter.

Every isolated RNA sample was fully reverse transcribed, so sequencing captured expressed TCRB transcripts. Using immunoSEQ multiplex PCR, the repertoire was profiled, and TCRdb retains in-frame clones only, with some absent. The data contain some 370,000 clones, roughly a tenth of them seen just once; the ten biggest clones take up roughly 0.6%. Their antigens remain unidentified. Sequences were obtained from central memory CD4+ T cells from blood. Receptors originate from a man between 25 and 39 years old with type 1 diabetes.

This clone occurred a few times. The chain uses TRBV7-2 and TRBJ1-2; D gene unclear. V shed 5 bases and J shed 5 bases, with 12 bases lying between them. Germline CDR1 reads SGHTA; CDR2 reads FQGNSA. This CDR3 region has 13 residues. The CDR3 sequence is CASSQGAVYGYTF. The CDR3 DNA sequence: TGTGCCAGCAGCCAAGGAGCGGTTTATGGCTACACCTTC.

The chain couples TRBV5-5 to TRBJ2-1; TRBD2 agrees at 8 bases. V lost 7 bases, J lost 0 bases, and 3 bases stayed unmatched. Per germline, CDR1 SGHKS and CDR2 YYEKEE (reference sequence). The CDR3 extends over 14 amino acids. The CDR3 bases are TGTGCCAGCCTTAGCGGGGACTCCTACAATGAGCAGTTCTTC. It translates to CASLSGDSYNEQFF. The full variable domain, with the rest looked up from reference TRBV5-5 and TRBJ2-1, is DAGVTQSPTHLIKTRGQQVTLRCSPISGHKSVSWYQQVLGQGPQFIFQYYEKEERGRGNFPDRFSARQFPNYSSELNVNALLLGDSALYLCASLSGDSYNEQFFGPGTRLTVL.

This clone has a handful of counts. CDR3 nucleotides: TGTGCCAGCAGTTTATGGGAGGGTCAAGAGCAGTACTTC. Protein: CASSLWEGQEQYF. The chain couples TRBV28 to TRBJ2-7; D perhaps matches TRBD2 (6 bases). Germline CDR1 is MDHEN and CDR2 is SYDVKM. V was trimmed by 0 bases and J by 7 bases, leaving 10 bases between them. The CDR3 is 13 residues long.

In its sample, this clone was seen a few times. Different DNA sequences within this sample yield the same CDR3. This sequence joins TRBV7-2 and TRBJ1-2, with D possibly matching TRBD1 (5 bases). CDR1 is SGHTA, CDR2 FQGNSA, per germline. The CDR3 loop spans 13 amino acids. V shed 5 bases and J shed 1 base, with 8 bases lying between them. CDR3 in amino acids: CASSPDSNYGYTF. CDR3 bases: TGTGCCAGCAGCCCAGACAGTAACTATGGCTACACCTTC.

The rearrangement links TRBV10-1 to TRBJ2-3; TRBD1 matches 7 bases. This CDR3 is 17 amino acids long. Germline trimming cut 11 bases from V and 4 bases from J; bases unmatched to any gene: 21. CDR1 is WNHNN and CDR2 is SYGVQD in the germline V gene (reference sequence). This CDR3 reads CAGDQEPPTGMPDTQYF. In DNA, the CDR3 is TGCGCCGGAGACCAGGAGCCCCCGACAGGGATGCCAGATACGCAGTATTTT.

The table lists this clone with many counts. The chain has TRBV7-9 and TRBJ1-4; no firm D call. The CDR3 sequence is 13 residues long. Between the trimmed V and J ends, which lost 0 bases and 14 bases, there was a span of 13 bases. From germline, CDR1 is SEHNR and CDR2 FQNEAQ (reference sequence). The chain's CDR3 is CASSLAGRARLFF. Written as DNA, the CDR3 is TGTGCCAGCAGCTTAGCCGGCCGAGCCCGGCTGTTTTTT.

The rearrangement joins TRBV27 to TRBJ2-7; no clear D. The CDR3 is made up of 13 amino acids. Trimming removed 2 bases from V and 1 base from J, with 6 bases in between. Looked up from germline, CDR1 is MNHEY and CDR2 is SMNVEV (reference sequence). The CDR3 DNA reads TGTGCCAGCAGTTTAAGGGAATCCTACGAGCAGTACTTC. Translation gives CASSLRESYEQYF.

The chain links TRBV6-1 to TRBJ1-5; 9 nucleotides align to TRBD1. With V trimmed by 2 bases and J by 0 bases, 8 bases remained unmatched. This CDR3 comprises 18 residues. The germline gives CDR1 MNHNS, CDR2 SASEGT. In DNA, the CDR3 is TGTGCCAGCAGTGAAACATGGACAGGGGCATATAGCAATCAGCCCCAGCATTTT. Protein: CASSETWTGAYSNQPQHF.

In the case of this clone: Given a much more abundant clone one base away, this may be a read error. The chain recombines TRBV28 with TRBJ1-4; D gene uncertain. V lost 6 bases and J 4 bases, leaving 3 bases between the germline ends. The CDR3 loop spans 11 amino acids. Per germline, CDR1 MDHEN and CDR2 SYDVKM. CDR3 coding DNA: TGTGCCAGCAGGGTTAATGAAAAACTGTTTTTT. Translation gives CASRVNEKLFF.

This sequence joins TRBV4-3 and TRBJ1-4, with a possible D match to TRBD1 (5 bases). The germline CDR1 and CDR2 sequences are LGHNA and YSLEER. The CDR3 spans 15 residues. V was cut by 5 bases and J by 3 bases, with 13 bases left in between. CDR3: CASSLGGAANEKLFF. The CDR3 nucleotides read TGCGCCAGCAGCTTGGGCGGGGCAGCTAATGAAAAACTGTTTTTT.

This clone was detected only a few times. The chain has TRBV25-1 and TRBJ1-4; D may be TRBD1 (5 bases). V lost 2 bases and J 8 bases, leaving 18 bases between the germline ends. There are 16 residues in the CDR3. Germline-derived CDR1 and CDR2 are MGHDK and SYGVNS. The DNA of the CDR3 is TGTGCCAGCAGTGAAATCTCGGCGGGGCGCAGCGAAAAACTGTTTTTT. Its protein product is CASSEISAGRSEKLFF.

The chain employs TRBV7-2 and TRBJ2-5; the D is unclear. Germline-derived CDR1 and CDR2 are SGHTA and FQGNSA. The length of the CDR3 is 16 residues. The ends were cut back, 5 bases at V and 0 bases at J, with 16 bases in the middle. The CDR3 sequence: CASSADVRRYQETQYF. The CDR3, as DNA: TGTGCCAGCAGCGCAGACGTAAGACGGTACCAAGAGACCCAGTACTTC.

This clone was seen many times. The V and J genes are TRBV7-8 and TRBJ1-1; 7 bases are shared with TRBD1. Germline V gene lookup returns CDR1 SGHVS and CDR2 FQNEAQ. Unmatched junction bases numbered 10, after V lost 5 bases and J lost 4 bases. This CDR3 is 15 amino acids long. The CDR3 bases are TGTGCCAGCAGCGGAAGACAGGGCCTTGGCACTGAAGCTTTCTTT. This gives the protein CASSGRQGLGTEAFF.

The CDR3 sequence is CASSFGTDYGYTF. In DNA form, the CDR3 reads TGTGCCAGCAGCTTCGGGACAGACTATGGCTACACCTTC. This rearrangement joins TRBV7-9 to TRBJ1-2, with TRBD1 matching over 7 bases. This CDR3 has 13 residues. CDR1 SEHNR and CDR2 FQNEAQ come from the germline V gene (reference sequence). V gave up 3 bases and J gave up 3 bases; unmatched junction bases: 1.

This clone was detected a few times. The CDR3 reads CASSVDHTNQPQHF. As DNA, the CDR3 is TGTGCCAGCTCAGTGGACCACACCAATCAGCCCCAGCATTTT. V and J are TRBV18 and TRBJ1-5; D is unresolved. The CDR3 has 14 amino acids. Germline V gene data show CDR1 as KGHSH and CDR2 as LQKENI. V dropped 5 bases and J dropped 3 bases, with 11 bases sitting between them.

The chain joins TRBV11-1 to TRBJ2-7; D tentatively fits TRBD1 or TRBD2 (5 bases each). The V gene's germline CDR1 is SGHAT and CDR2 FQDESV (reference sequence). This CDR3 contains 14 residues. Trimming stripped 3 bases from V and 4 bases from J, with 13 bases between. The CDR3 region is CASSFGTRLYEQYF. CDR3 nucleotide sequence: TGTGCCAGCAGCTTCGGGACGCGGCTGTACGAGCAGTACTTC.

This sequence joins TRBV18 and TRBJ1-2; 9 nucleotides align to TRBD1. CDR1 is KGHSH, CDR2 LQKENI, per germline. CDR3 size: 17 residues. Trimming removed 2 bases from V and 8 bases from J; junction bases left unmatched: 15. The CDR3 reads CASSPDLDTGGRSGYTF. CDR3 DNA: TGTGCCAGCTCACCAGACCTGGACACAGGGGGCCGTTCGGGCTACACCTTC.

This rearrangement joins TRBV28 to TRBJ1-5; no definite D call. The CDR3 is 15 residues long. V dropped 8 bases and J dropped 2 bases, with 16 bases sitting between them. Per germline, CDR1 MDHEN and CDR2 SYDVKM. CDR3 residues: CASQPSGSGNQPQHF. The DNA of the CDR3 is TGTGCCAGCCAGCCTTCGGGTAGCGGCAATCAGCCCCAGCATTTT.

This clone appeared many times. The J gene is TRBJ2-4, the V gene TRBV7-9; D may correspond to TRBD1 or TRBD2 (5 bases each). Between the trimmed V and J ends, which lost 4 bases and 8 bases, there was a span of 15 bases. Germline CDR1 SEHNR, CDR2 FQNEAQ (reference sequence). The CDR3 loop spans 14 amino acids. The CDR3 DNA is TGTGCCAGCAGCTCCGAGGGGATTGGGGACATTCAGTACTTC. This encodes CASSSEGIGDIQYF.

The CDR3 DNA sequence: TGTGCCAGCAGCAGACCCGATCGGGCCTATGCCTATGGCTACACCTTC. It translates to CASSRPDRAYAYGYTF. V and J are TRBV5-8 and TRBJ1-2, with D unresolved. Germline-derived CDR1 and CDR2 are SGHTS and YDEGEE. Between the trimmed V and J ends, which lost 4 bases and 4 bases, there was a span of 20 bases. The length of the CDR3 is 16 residues.

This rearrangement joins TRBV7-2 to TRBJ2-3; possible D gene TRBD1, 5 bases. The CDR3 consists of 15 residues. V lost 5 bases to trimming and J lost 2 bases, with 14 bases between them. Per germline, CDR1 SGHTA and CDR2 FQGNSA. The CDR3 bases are TGTGCCAGCAGCGGTAGGGGTTCCCTCACAGATACGCAGTATTTT. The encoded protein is CASSGRGSLTDTQYF.

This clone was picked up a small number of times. For the CDR3, the DNA is TGTGCCAGCAGCCCCAATCACTACGAGCAGTACTTC. Residues: CASSPNHYEQYF. The V call is TRBV7-8, the J call TRBJ2-7, with D uncertain. CDR1 is SGHVS and CDR2 is FQNEAQ in the germline V gene. Trimming took 5 bases from V and 3 from J, leaving 8 bases between them. This CDR3 has 12 amino acids.

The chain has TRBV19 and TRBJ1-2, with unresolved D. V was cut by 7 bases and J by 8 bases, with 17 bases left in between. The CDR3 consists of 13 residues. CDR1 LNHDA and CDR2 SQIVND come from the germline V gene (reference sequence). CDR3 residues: CASTSLQLGGYTF. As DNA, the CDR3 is TGTGCCAGTACCTCGCTACAACTGGGAGGCTACACCTTC.

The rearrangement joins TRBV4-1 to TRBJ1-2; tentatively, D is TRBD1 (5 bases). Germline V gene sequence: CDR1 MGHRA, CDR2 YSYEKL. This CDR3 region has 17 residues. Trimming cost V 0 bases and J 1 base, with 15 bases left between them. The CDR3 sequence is CASSQEPSGDGNYGYTF. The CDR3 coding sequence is TGCGCCAGCAGCCAAGAGCCGAGCGGGGACGGTAACTATGGCTACACCTTC.

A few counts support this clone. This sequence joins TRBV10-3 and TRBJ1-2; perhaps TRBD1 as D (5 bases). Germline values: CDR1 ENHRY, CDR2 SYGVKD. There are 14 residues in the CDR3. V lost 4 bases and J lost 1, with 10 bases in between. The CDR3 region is CAISGRDFNYGYTF. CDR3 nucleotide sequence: TGTGCCATCAGTGGCAGGGATTTTAACTATGGCTACACCTTC.

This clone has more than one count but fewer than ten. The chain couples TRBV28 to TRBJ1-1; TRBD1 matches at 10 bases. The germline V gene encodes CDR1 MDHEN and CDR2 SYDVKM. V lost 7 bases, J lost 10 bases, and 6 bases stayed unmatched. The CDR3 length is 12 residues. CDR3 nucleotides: TGTGCCAGCATTCCAGGGACAGGGGTAGCTTTCTTT. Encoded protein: CASIPGTGVAFF.

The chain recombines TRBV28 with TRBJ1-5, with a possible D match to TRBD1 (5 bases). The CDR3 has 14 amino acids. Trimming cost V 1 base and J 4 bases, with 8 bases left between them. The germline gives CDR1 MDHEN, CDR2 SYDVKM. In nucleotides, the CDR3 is TGTGCCAGCAGTTTATTCGGGGGGAATCAGCCCCAGCATTTT. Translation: CASSLFGGNQPQHF. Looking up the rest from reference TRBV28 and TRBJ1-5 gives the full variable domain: DVKVTQSSRYLVKRTGEKVFLECVQDMDHENMFWYRQDPGLGLRLIYFSYDVKMKEKGDIPEGYSVSREKKERFSLILESASTNQTSMYLCASSLFGGNQPQHFGDGTRLSIL.

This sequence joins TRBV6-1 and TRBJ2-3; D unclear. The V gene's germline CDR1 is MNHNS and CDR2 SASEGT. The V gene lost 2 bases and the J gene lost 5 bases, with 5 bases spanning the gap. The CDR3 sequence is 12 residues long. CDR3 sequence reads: CASSENGDTQYF. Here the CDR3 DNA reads TGTGCCAGCAGTGAAAACGGAGATACGCAGTATTTT.

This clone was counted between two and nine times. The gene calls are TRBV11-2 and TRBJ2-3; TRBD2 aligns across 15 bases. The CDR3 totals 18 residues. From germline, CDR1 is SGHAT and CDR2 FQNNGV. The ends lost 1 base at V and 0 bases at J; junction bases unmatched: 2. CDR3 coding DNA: TGTGCCAGCAGCTTAGCGGGACTAGCGGGAGGAAGCACAGATACGCAGTATTTT. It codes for CASSLAGLAGGSTDTQYF.

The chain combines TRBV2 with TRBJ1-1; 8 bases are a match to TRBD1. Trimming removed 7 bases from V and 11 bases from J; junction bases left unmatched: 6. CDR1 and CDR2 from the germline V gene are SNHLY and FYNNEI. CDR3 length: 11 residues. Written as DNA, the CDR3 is TGTGCCAGCACCTCAACAGGGGGGGCTTTCTTT. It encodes CASTSTGGAFF. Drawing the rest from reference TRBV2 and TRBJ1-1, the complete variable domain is EPEVTQTPSHQVTQMGQEVILRCVPISNHLYFYWYRQILGQKVEFLVSFYNNEISEKSEIFDDQFSVERPDGSNFTLKIRSTKLEDSAMYFCASTSTGGAFFGQGTRLTVV.